Sequencing of this TCR beta chain was carried out in a study of vaccination and CD4 T cells after COVID-19. For the study at large: Post-vaccine sample collection happened at a median of 72 days after dose two, ranging 14 to 241.

To note about this clonotype: Antigen unknown.

Germline V gene data show CDR1 as ENHRY and CDR2 as SYGVKD. The CDR3 is made up of 14 amino acids. V was pared by 3 bases and J by 4 bases, with 3 bases of the junction left unmatched. Described treatment: roughly 10-day PBMC culture with coronavirus spike peptide pools or control peptides (ViraFEST assay). ViraFEST grew antigen-specific T cells using peptide pools, then sequenced TCRs. Researchers used the Oncomine TCR Beta short-read assay to sequence DNA from cultured CD4+ T cells. MiXCR, applied by TCRdb to the PCR reads, yields one record per CDR3 protein. The sample records about 13,000 distinct CDR3 sequences, around 40% being singletons.

This receptor was identified in a human donor who had recovered from COVID-19. The material sequenced was CD4+ T cells from blood, cultured in vitro, taken after SARS-CoV-2 vaccination. V gene TRBV10-3 combines with J gene TRBJ2-7, with 10 bases aligning to TRBD1. In DNA form, the CDR3 reads TGTGCCATCAGTGATGGGACAGGGGTTTACGAGCAGTACTTC. It encodes CAISDGTGVYEQYF.